These T cell receptor beta chains were read from a single sample in a study of T cells in Graves' hyperthyroidism and ophthalmopathy. A single record per CDR3 protein comes from TCRdb applying MiXCR to the multiplex PCR reads. The table has hundreds of thousands of distinct CDR3 sequences, around 20% seen once. Sequencing was carried out using blood. The receptors stem from a man younger than 45 with Graves' ophthalmopathy. Each CDR3 is given with its conserved first and last residue. Fields, in order: D gene, V gene, clone size, J gene, CDR3 DNA, CDR3 protein. A D gene is named only where the DNA matches it firmly. Clone sizes are given selectively: once, few, many, or a class where the clone is expanded.

>TRBD2|TRBV20-1|few|TRBJ2-3
TGCAGTGCTAGAGCGGTAGCGGGGATTGGCACAGATACGCAGTATTTT
CSARAVAGIGTDTQYF
>.|TRBV12-3/TRBV12-4|many|TRBJ1-5
TGTGCCAGCAGTTTCGGAGTACCGCCGAGGGAGCAGCCCCAGCATTTT
CASSFGVPPREQPQHF
>.|TRBV2|many|TRBJ2-7
TGTGCCAGCAGTTCCGCCAGGCCCCTCGAGCAGTACTTC
CASSSARPLEQYF
>.|TRBV2|.|TRBJ1-1
TGCGCCAGCAGCCAAGGGGCCGGGGTAAGGGGGAACACTGAAGCTTTCTTT
CASSQGAGVRGNTEAFF
>.|TRBV20-1|.|TRBJ2-2
TGCAGTGCTAGAGACCACAGGGAGACCGGGGAGCTGTTTTTT
CSARDHRETGELFF
>.|TRBV28|few|TRBJ2-3
TGTGCCAGCAGTTTAGTCAGCACCACAGATACGCAGTATTTT
CASSLVSTTDTQYF
>.|TRBV7-2|many|TRBJ2-7
TGTGCCAGCAGCTTCTCAGGACCCTACGAGCAGTACTTC
CASSFSGPYEQYF
>TRBD2|TRBV6-1|few|TRBJ2-5
TGTGCCAGCAGTGTAGGGCTAGCGGGTATCCAAGAGACCCAGTACTTC
CASSVGLAGIQETQYF
>.|TRBV7-9|few|TRBJ2-2
TGTGCCAGCAGCTTAGCGGAAGGTTCCGGGGAGCTGTTTTTT
CASSLAEGSGELFF
>.|TRBV7-6|.|TRBJ2-1
TGTGCCAGCAGCCGGGAGTTGAGCTCCTACAATGAGCAGTTCTTC
CASSRELSSYNEQFF
>TRBD2|TRBV2|many|TRBJ2-1
TGTGCCAGCAGTGAAGAAGCGGGAGTCGGCAATGAGCAGTTCTTC
CASSEEAGVGNEQFF
>TRBD2|TRBV11-2|many|TRBJ2-1
TGTGCCAGCAGCGATGGACTAGCGCGGGGCAATGAGCAGTTCTTC
CASSDGLARGNEQFF
>TRBD2|TRBV20-1|.|TRBJ2-7
TGCAGTGCTAGAGATAGGGGGGGCTCTAGCGGGAGTTCCCACGAGCAGTACTTC
CSARDRGGSSGSSHEQYF
>.|TRBV3-1|many|TRBJ1-4
TGTGCCAGCAGCCAAAAGAACAGCGCAACTAATGAAAAACTGTTTTTT
CASSQKNSATNEKLFF
>.|TRBV5-1|.|TRBJ2-1
TGTGCCAGCAGCCGGGTGGGGGTATACAATGAGCAGTTCTTC
CASSRVGVYNEQFF
>.|TRBV11-2|.|TRBJ1-1
TGTGCCAGCAGCTTATCCGGGACCCAGAACACTGAAGCTTTCTTT
CASSLSGTQNTEAFF
>.|TRBV20-1|.|TRBJ2-7
TGCAGTGCTGGAATGGGGAACGAGCAGTACTTC
CSAGMGNEQYF
>.|TRBV5-5|.|TRBJ1-1
TGTGCCAGCAGCTTGTCCGCGTCGGGGAGGGTCACTGAAGCTTTCTTT
CASSLSASGRVTEAFF
>TRBD2|TRBV15|few|TRBJ2-2
TGTGCCACCAGCAGAGTTCTAGCGGGAGGCGGGGAGCTGTTTTTT
CATSRVLAGGGELFF
>TRBD2|TRBV19|.|TRBJ2-1
TGTGCCAGTAGTATAAGGCGGGAGGTCGATGAGCAGTTCTTC
CASSIRREVDEQFF
>.|TRBV4-1|.|TRBJ2-7
TGCGCCAGCAGCCAAGAGGACACGTGGGAGCAGTACTTC
CASSQEDTWEQYF
>TRBD1|TRBV11-2|.|TRBJ1-1
TGTGCCAGCAGCTCCCGGACAGGGGGCTCGACTGAAGCTTTCTTT
CASSSRTGGSTEAFF
>.|TRBV7-2|many|TRBJ1-6
TGTGCCAGCAGCTTAGCGCGCGGTTCACCCCTCCACTTT
CASSLARGSPLHF
>.|TRBV6-1|few|TRBJ1-2
TGTGCCAGCCGGTCGGCTGGCTACACCTTC
CASRSAGYTF
>.|TRBV4-1|.|TRBJ2-7
TGCGCCAGCACCTCGGGGGATTTCGGAGAGCAGTACTTC
CASTSGDFGEQYF
>.|TRBV30|.|TRBJ1-3
TGTGCCTGGAGTATCCTTCGGGGAGCCGGAAACACCATATATTTT
CAWSILRGAGNTIYF
>TRBD1|TRBV28|few|TRBJ1-1
TGTGCCAGCAGTTTATATAGGGGGCGCGACACTGAAGCTTTCTTT
CASSLYRGRDTEAFF
>TRBD1|TRBV29-1|few|TRBJ2-1
TGCAGCGTTGACGAGGAGACCGGGACAGGGGACAATGAGCAGTTCTTC
CSVDEETGTGDNEQFF
>TRBD2|TRBV29-1|once|TRBJ2-1
TGCAGCGTTGGCGTCTTCGCTAGCGGGAGCAATGAGCAGTTCTTC
CSVGVFASGSNEQFF
>TRBD2|TRBV6-2/TRBV6-3|once|TRBJ2-1
TGTGCCAGCAGTTACTGGGGCGGGAGTGCAAATGAGCAGTTCTTC
CASSYWGGSANEQFF
>.|TRBV28|.|TRBJ2-7
TGTGCCAGCAGCCGCCTCTCCGGGACTCGGAGCGGGCAGTACTTC
CASSRLSGTRSGQYF
>.|TRBV7-8|few|TRBJ2-7
TGTGCCAGCAGCTTAGCGGGTTTGCTTTACGAGCAGTACTTC
CASSLAGLLYEQYF
>.|TRBV9|few|TRBJ2-5
TGTGCCAGCAGCGTAGCCTTCGTCAGCCTATGGGGGCCCCAGTACTTC
CASSVAFVSLWGPQYF